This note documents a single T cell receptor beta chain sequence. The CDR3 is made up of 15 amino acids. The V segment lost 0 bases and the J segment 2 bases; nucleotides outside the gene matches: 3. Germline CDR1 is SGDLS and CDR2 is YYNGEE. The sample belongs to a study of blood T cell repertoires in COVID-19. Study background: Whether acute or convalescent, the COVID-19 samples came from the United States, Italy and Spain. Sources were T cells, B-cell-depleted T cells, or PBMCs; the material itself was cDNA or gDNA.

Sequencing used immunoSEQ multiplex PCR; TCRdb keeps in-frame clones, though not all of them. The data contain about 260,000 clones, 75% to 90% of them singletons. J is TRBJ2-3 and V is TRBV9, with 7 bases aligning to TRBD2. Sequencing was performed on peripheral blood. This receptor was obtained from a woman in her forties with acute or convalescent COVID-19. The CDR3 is CASSVAGTITDTQYF. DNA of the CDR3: TGTGCCAGCAGCGTAGCAGGGACTATCACAGATACGCAGTATTTT. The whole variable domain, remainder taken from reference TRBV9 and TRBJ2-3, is DSGVTQTPKHLITATGQRVTLRCSPRSGDLSVYWYQQSLDQGLQFLIQYYNGEERAKGNILERFSAQQFPDLHSELNLSSLELGDSALYFCASSVAGTITDTQYFGPGTRLTVL.